These 18 T cell receptor beta chains were all obtained from the same sample, sequenced in a study of CD8+ T cells in alopecia areata. RNA was isolated and reverse transcribed to cDNA, the sequencing template. Repertoires were generated with immunoSEQ multiplex PCR, while TCRdb's copy carries only in-frame clones and drops some. The sample is made up of over 250,000 clones, none counted only once. Sorting of pooled cutaneous lymph node cells was based on CD4, CD8alpha, NKG2D, NKG2ACE and other markers. The sample comprised CD4+ T cells sorted from a lymph node. The receptors were sampled from a C3H/HeJ mouse with alopecia areata. This strain's MHC haplotype is H2-k.

To note about this clone: Germline and genes: mouse. The observed sequence ends 4 residues before the CDR3 terminus, with the missing tail filled in from the germline J gene. This chain connects TRBV13-1 to TRBJ2-2; D might be TRBD1 (5 bases). Germline CDR1 and CDR2: NSHNY and SYGAGN. The CDR3 runs 15 residues. The V gene lost 4 bases and the J gene lost 0 bases, with 10 bases spanning the gap. The DNA read from the CDR3 is TGTGCCAGCAGTCCTGACAGTACAAACACCGGG. Translation gives CASSPDSTNTG. The entire CDR3 reads CASSPDSTNTGQLYF.

A remark on this clone: Gene names are the mouse ones. With the read ending 4 residues before the CDR3 end, the germline J gene is used to fill in that end. The J gene is TRBJ2-5, the V gene TRBV13-3; 9 bases agree with TRBD1. There are 15 residues in the CDR3. Per germline, CDR1 NNHDY and CDR2 SYVADS. CDR3 amino acids: CASSDSGTGKDTQYF. CDR3 DNA, as far as it was read: TGTGCCAGCAGTGACTCCGGGACAGGGAAGGAC.

This clone occurred a few times. Gene labels here are mouse ones. The read falls 4 residues short of the CDR3 end, and the missing part is taken from the germline J gene. This chain joins TRBV5 and TRBJ2-3; the D gene is possibly TRBD1 (6 bases). The V and J ends lost 0 bases and 1 base respectively, with 8 bases between them. The CDR3 is 15 amino acids. Looked up from germline, CDR1 is LGHNA and CDR2 is YNLKQL (reference sequence). Partial CDR3 DNA: TGTGCCAGCAGCCAAGAGAGACAGGGTGCAGAA. Protein sequence: CASSQERQGAE. The full CDR3 protein reads CASSQERQGAETLYF.

Remarks on this clone: The germline and genes are mouse ones. The read comes to an end 4 residues before the CDR3 does, leaving the germline J gene to fill in the end. This chain uses TRBV31 with TRBJ2-5; 9 positions match TRBD1. Looked up from germline, CDR1 is GKSSPN and CDR2 is SITVG. The CDR3 runs 15 residues. CDR3 residues: CAWSLVTGGRDTQYF. CDR3 DNA, as far as it was read: TGTGCCTGGAGTCTAGTCACAGGGGGCAGGGAC.

Remarks on this clone: Mouse germline and gene names are used. The read falls 4 residues short of the CDR3 end, and the missing part is taken from the germline J gene. The chain employs TRBV1 and TRBJ2-4; TRBD1 aligns across 10 bases. The CDR3 sequence is 15 residues long. Germline V CDR1 and CDR2: NSQYPW, LRSPGD (reference sequence). Trimming removed 4 bases from V and 0 bases from J; junction bases left unmatched: 1. CDR3 protein: CTCSGGQGSQNTLYF. The part of the CDR3 DNA that was read is TGCACCTGCAGTGGGGGACAGGGGAGTCAAAAC.

Regarding this clone: The genes and germline here are from mouse. The DNA ends 4 residues before the CDR3 does, and the rest of the CDR3 is filled in from the germline J gene. The same CDR3 also results from other DNA sequences found in this sample. This chain links TRBV19 with TRBJ1-1, with D tentatively TRBD1 (5 bases). This CDR3 region has 14 residues. V lost 5 bases to trimming and J lost 0 bases, with 11 bases between them. Germline assignment: CDR1 FNHDT and CDR2 SITEND (reference sequence). CDR3 sequence reads: CASSPGGANTEVFF. The sequenced CDR3 bases are TGTGCCAGCAGCCCGGGGGGTGCAAACACA.

In the case of this clone: Gene and germline names: mouse. The missing CDR3 end, 4 residues past where the read stops, is filled in from the germline J gene. The J gene is TRBJ1-2, the V gene TRBV31; weak D call: TRBD1 (5 bases). CDR1 and CDR2 (germline): GKSSPN, SITVG. The CDR3 runs to 12 residues. The chain's CDR3 is CAWSLGGVDYTF. CDR3 bases read: TGTGCCTGGAGTCTAGGAGGGGTC. Drawing the rest from reference TRBV31 and TRBJ1-2, the complete variable domain is AQTIHQWPVAEIKAVGSPLSLGCTIKGKSSPNLYWYWQATGGTLQQLFYSITVGQVESVVQLNLSASRPKDDQFILSTEKLLLSHSGFYLCAWSLGGVDYTFGSGTRLLVI.

Concerning this clone: Germline and genes here are mouse. Additional DNA sequences in this sample encode the identical CDR3. The sequenced CDR3 bases are TGTGCCAGCAGTATTGGGGGGGGGAACTATGCT. Translated, it gives CASSIGGGNYA. The CDR3, in full, reads CASSIGGGNYAEQFF. The V call is TRBV19, the J call TRBJ2-1; 8 nucleotides line up with TRBD2. The CDR3 goes on 4 residues after the read ends, and that part is filled in from the germline J gene. J gave up 1 base and V 2 bases, and 2 bases lay outside the gene matches. The CDR3 is made up of 15 amino acids. Germline-derived CDR1 and CDR2 are FNHDT and SITEND (reference sequence). Together with reference TRBV19 and TRBJ2-1, the CDR3 gives the full variable domain: GGIITQTPKFLIGQEGQKLTLKCQQNFNHDTMYWYRQDSGKGLRLIYYSITENDLQKGDLSEGYDASREKKSSFSLTVTSAQKNEMAVFLCASSIGGGNYAEQFFGPGTRLTVL.

This clone has only a few counts. Here the gene names and germline are mouse. The CDR3 goes on 4 residues after the read ends, and that part is filled in from the germline J gene. The V call is TRBV13-1, the J call TRBJ2-4; D is possibly TRBD1 (6 bases). CDR1 and CDR2 from the germline V gene are NSHNY and SYGAGN. Trimming left V 1 base short and J 2 bases short, with 8 bases between. The CDR3 is 14 amino acids. The chain's CDR3 is CASSDRDNQNTLYF. The sequenced part of the CDR3 DNA is TGTGCCAGCAGTGATAGGGACAATCAAAAC.

Remarks on this clone: The gene names given are mouse names. Read data end 4 residues before the CDR3 end; the end is taken from the germline J gene. Distinct nucleotide sequences in the sample also encode this CDR3. The chain combines TRBV13-1 with TRBJ2-5; the D gene is possibly TRBD2 (6 bases). The CDR3 has 14 amino acids. Per germline, CDR1 NSHNY and CDR2 SYGAGN. Trimming took off 0 bases at V and 3 bases at J, with 8 bases between the two ends. The covered CDR3 bases are TGTGCCAGCAGTGATGGAACTGGGCAAGAC. Its protein product is CASSDGTGQD. The entire CDR3 is CASSDGTGQDTQYF.

Note on this clone: Gene names are mouse gene names. The CDR3 end falls 4 residues outside the read, so it is completed with the germline J gene. This sequence joins TRBV5 and TRBJ2-3; 8 positions match TRBD2. This CDR3 region has 17 residues. The V gene's germline CDR1 is LGHNA and CDR2 YNLKQL (reference sequence). The V and J ends lost 0 bases and 0 bases, in that order; junction bases with no gene match: 5. CDR3 region: CASSQEAGGSSAETLYF. The CDR3 bases that were read are TGTGCCAGCAGCCAAGAGGCTGGGGGGTCTAGTGCAGAA.

Regarding this clone: The gene symbols are mouse symbols. With the read ending 4 residues before the CDR3 end, the germline J gene is used to fill in that end. Other DNA sequences in this specimen translate into the identical CDR3. The chain employs TRBV13-2 and TRBJ2-2; no firm D call. The CDR3 is 14 residues long. Germline V lookup: CDR1 NNHNN, CDR2 SYGAGS (reference sequence). V shed 1 base and J shed 3 bases, with 7 bases lying between them. CDR3 bases read: TGTGCCAGCGGTGATATGGGTGACACCGGG. Its protein product is CASGDMGDTG. The complete CDR3 protein is CASGDMGDTGQLYF.

The table lists this clone with a few counts. Gene and germline names: mouse. The DNA ends 4 residues before the CDR3 does, and the rest of the CDR3 is filled in from the germline J gene. V gene TRBV13-1 combines with J gene TRBJ1-2; a possible D gene is TRBD1 (6 bases). Germline lookup yields CDR1 NSHNY and CDR2 SYGAGN. The CDR3 sequence is 15 residues long. The CDR3 loop reads CASSAPGLGGRDYTF. CDR3 DNA (partial): TGTGCCAGCAGTGCGCCGGGACTGGGGGGGCGC.

Note on this clone: All gene names here are mouse names. The CDR3 bases that were read are TGTGCCAGCAGCCCCCGGGACTGGGGGTATGCT. Translation gives CASSPRDWGYA. The full CDR3 reads CASSPRDWGYAEQFF. The chain links TRBV2 to TRBJ2-1; 11 nucleotides line up with TRBD2. Read sequence stops 4 residues before the CDR3 end, and the germline J gene provides the missing end. The CDR3 has 15 residues. Germline V gives CDR1 LGHNA, CDR2 YSYQKL. V shed 4 bases, J shed 4 bases, and the junction held 3 bases outside the gene matches.

About this clone: Gene labels here are mouse ones. The CDR3 extends 4 residues past the end of the read, so its final part is completed from the germline J gene. In the same sample, other DNA sequences code for this CDR3. The V call is TRBV5, the J call TRBJ2-5; weak D call: TRBD1 (6 bases). The CDR3 is made up of 13 amino acids. The germline gives CDR1 LGHNA, CDR2 YNLKQL (reference sequence). The CDR3: CASSQQGRDTQYF. The CDR3 DNA, read in part, is TGTGCCAGCAGCCAACAGGGGAGGGAC.

This clone has just a few counts. The genes and germline here are from mouse. The read stops 3 residues short of the end of the CDR3; the missing end is completed from the germline J gene. This specimen includes other DNA sequences encoding the same CDR3. This chain uses TRBV19 with TRBJ1-6; 11 bases fit TRBD1. TRBJ1-6 is classed as an ORF, of uncertain function. The CDR3 has 15 residues. Germline CDR1 and CDR2: FNHDT and SITEND (reference sequence). The V gene end was trimmed by 5 bases and the J gene end by 4 bases; junction bases not matched to a gene: 2. The CDR3 bases that were read are TGTGCCAGCAGCGGGACAGGGGGGTATAATTCGCCC. Translating gives CASSGTGGYNSP. The entire CDR3 protein is CASSGTGGYNSPLYF.

The table lists this clone with a few counts. Mouse names are used for the genes. This CDR3 reads CAWSLTVNQDTQYF. The sequenced CDR3 bases are TGTGCCTGGAGTCTGACAGTTAACCAAGAC. The genes are TRBV31 and TRBJ2-5; a weak D match, TRBD1 (5 bases). The read gets to within 4 residues of the CDR3 end, and the germline J gene fills in the rest. Deletions cut 0 bases from V and 0 bases from J, with 7 bases between. Germline-derived CDR1 and CDR2 are GKSSPN and SITVG. The CDR3 has 14 amino acids. Variable domain in full (rest from reference TRBV31 and TRBJ2-5): AQTIHQWPVAEIKAVGSPLSLGCTIKGKSSPNLYWYWQATGGTLQQLFYSITVGQVESVVQLNLSASRPKDDQFILSTEKLLLSHSGFYLCAWSLTVNQDTQYFGPGTRLLVL.

This clone was seen more than once but under ten times. Mouse germline and gene names are used. The read is 4 residues too short to cover the CDR3 end, so that end is filled in from the germline J gene. The chain couples TRBV5 to TRBJ2-1; TRBD2 agrees at 10 bases. This CDR3 has 16 residues. Germline assignment: CDR1 LGHNA and CDR2 YNLKQL (reference sequence). Losses at the gene ends were 3 bases for V and 2 bases for J; bases not matched to a gene: 4. Partial CDR3 DNA: TGTGCCAGCAGCCATGACTGGGGGGCGGACTATGCT. Amino acid sequence: CASSHDWGADYA. The CDR3, in full, reads CASSHDWGADYAEQFF.